This TCR beta chain stems from a study of cytomegalovirus exposure and HLA in healthy donors. The CDR3 extends over 14 amino acids. Germline V lookup: CDR1 GTSNPN, CDR2 SVGIG (reference sequence). V trimming: 3 bases; J trimming: 6 bases; junction bases outside the gene matches: 8. A word on this clone: What it binds is unknown.

Donors counted as nominally healthy when sampled, yet unrecorded immune exposures were likely. Whole-study results and caveats: The authors later linked a missense DCLRE1C variant to TCR beta V- and J-gene trimming. CMV serostatus alone was available as immune exposure information. Later analysis identified about 17,000 TCR beta sequences associated with HLA alleles, using a false discovery rate threshold of 0.05.

Both 60 Vbeta primers and 13 Jbeta primers went into the PCR. Sequencing was performed with immunoSEQ multiplex PCR; in TCRdb, only in-frame clones are kept and a portion is missing. The sample records 150,000 to 200,000 clones, 70% to 80% being singletons. V usage is TRBV30 and J usage is TRBJ1-1, with 9 positions matching TRBD1. This receptor was obtained from a man aged 30 to 39 in good health and CMV-seronegative. The source material was PBMCs. The CDR3 spells CAWRTGTGIAEAFF. The CDR3 DNA reads as TGTGCCTGGAGGACCGGGACAGGGATCGCTGAAGCTTTCTTT.